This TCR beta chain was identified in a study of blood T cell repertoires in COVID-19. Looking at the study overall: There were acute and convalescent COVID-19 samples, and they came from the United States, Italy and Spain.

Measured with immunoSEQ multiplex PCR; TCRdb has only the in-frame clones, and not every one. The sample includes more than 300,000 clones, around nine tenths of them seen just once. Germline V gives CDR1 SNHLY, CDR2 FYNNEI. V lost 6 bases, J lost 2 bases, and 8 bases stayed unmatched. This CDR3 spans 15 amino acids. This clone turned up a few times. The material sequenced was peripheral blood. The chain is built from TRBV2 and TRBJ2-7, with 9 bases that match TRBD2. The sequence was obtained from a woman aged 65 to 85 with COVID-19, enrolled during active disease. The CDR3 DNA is TGTGCCAGCAGACGAGAGACTAGCGGTGCCTACGAGCAGTACTTC. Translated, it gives CASRRETSGAYEQYF.